Below, 23 T cell receptor beta chains from the same sample are listed, as sequenced in a study of blood T cell repertoires in COVID-19. Using immunoSEQ multiplex PCR, the repertoire was profiled, and TCRdb retains in-frame clones only, with some absent. This sample has approximately 440,000 clones, with approximately 89% found just once. Input material: peripheral blood. The receptor set was obtained from a woman aged 45 to 65 with COVID-19, enrolled during active disease.

This chain joins TRBV7-2 and TRBJ1-6, with D unclear. The CDR3 is 16 residues long. The V end was cut by 4 bases, the J end by 0 bases, with 10 bases between. Germline lookup yields CDR1 SGHTA and CDR2 FQGNSA. The CDR3 sequence is CASSSIRSSYNSPLHF. CDR3 coding DNA: TGTGCCAGCAGCTCCATAAGGAGCTCCTATAATTCACCCCTCCACTTT.

The rearrangement links TRBV5-1 to TRBJ1-1, with D hard to call. Germline values: CDR1 SGHRS, CDR2 YFSETQ. V was clipped by 2 bases and J by 1 base, with 9 bases between them. The CDR3 runs 14 residues. This CDR3 reads CASSFAGGNTEAFF. The CDR3 bases are TGCGCCAGCAGCTTCGCAGGAGGGAACACTGAAGCTTTCTTT.

This clone was detected once. V is TRBV19 and J is TRBJ1-2; no clear D. Trimming removed 8 bases at V and 6 bases at J, with 7 bases between. CDR1 and CDR2 (germline): LNHDA, SQIVND (reference sequence). This CDR3 spans 10 amino acids. The DNA of the CDR3 is TGTGCCAGTCGGGAGAATGGCTACACCTTC. Translation gives CASRENGYTF.

The V call is TRBV28, the J call TRBJ2-1; 10 positions agree with TRBD2. The CDR3 extends over 16 amino acids. The trim removed 6 bases at V and 5 bases at J, leaving 10 bases unmatched. Germline V lookup: CDR1 MDHEN, CDR2 SYDVKM. The CDR3: CASRLSSGGADNEQFF. DNA for the CDR3: TGTGCCAGCAGACTGTCCAGCGGGGGGGCCGACAATGAGCAGTTCTTC.

The chain has TRBV28 and TRBJ2-3; 9 bases are shared with TRBD2. Germline assignment: CDR1 MDHEN and CDR2 SYDVKM. CDR3 length equals 17 residues. V was clipped by 8 bases and J by 0 bases; unmatched bases: 12. This chain's CDR3 is CASPPGLAGESTDTQYF. CDR3 nucleotides: TGTGCCAGCCCCCCGGGTTTAGCGGGGGAAAGCACAGATACGCAGTATTTT.

This clone has more than one count but fewer than ten. The V call is TRBV9, the J call TRBJ1-3; a possible D gene is TRBD1 (5 bases). Germline CDR1 reads SGDLS; CDR2 reads YYNGEE. The V end lost 0 bases, the J end lost 0 bases, and 10 bases lay between the germline ends. The CDR3 extends over 16 amino acids. CDR3 DNA sequence: TGTGCCAGCAGCGTAGATGGGGCTAACTCTGGAAACACCATATATTTT. Translated, it gives CASSVDGANSGNTIYF.

This clone was picked up one time. This chain's CDR3 is CASTYVRGAGNSPLHF. In DNA, the CDR3 is TGCGCCAGCACTTATGTTCGGGGGGCGGGGAACTCACCCCTCCACTTT. This chain joins TRBV5-1 and TRBJ1-6; D may be TRBD1 (6 bases). The V gene's germline CDR1 is SGHRS and CDR2 YFSETQ. The CDR3 is made up of 16 amino acids. Trimming cost V 6 bases and J 10 bases, with 23 bases left between them.

The V gene is TRBV12-3 or TRBV12-4, the J gene TRBJ1-6; D possibly corresponds to TRBD1 (6 bases). The CDR3 spans 12 residues. Trimming stripped 3 bases from V and 12 bases from J, with 9 bases between. The chain's CDR3 is CASSFGGRPLHF. CDR3 nucleotides: TGTGCCAGCAGTTTCGGGGGGCGACCCCTCCACTTT.

The chain has TRBV5-1 and TRBJ2-1; TRBD2 aligns across 9 bases. This CDR3 spans 13 amino acids. In germline, CDR1 is SGHRS, CDR2 YFSETQ. V lost 7 bases, J lost 7 bases, and 6 bases stayed unmatched. As DNA, the CDR3 is TGCGCCAGCCGGGGGACTAGCAAAAATGAGCAGTTCTTC. Protein: CASRGTSKNEQFF.

This sequence joins TRBV9 and TRBJ2-2; the D is unclear. This CDR3 comprises 12 residues. Trimming shortened V by 2 bases and J by 4 bases, and 3 bases separated the two germline ends. Germline CDR1 reads SGDLS; CDR2 reads YYNGEE. In DNA form, the CDR3 reads TGTGCCAGCAGCGTCCGCACCGGGGAGCTGTTTTTT. Amino acid sequence: CASSVRTGELFF.

The V and J genes are TRBV5-4 and TRBJ1-2, with a weak D call TRBD1 (5 bases). Trimming removed 4 bases at V and 0 bases at J, with 22 bases between. In germline, CDR1 is SGHNT, CDR2 YYREEE (reference sequence). This CDR3 contains 18 residues. The CDR3 loop reads CASSPGWGGLSTNYGYTF. Here the CDR3 DNA reads TGTGCCAGCAGCCCAGGCTGGGGGGGGTTATCGACTAACTATGGCTACACCTTC.

The count of this clone is one. The chain employs TRBV24-1 and TRBJ1-5, with D uncertain. The CDR3 spans 16 residues. The ends were cut back, 3 bases at V and 2 bases at J, with 13 bases in the middle. The germline V gene encodes CDR1 KGHDR and CDR2 SFDVKD. The CDR3 here is CATSDPTLGGNQPQHF. The DNA for the CDR3 is TGTGCCACCAGTGATCCGACACTGGGCGGCAATCAGCCCCAGCATTTT.

CDR3 amino acids: CASSERTGGVDTQYF. The CDR3 DNA sequence: TGTGCCAGCAGTGAAAGAACGGGGGGGGTAGATACGCAGTATTTT. The J gene is TRBJ2-3, the V gene TRBV2; TRBD2 matches 8 bases. The CDR3 is 15 amino acids. V was clipped by 2 bases and J by 5 bases; unmatched bases: 6. Germline CDR1 is SNHLY and CDR2 is FYNNEI.

The chain combines TRBV25-1 with TRBJ1-6; perhaps TRBD1 as D (5 bases). Germline V gene sequence: CDR1 MGHDK, CDR2 SYGVNS. The CDR3 extends over 14 amino acids. The V end was cut by 8 bases, the J end by 4 bases, with 12 bases between. The CDR3 is CASSDDRYNSPLHF. CDR3 sequence (DNA): TGTGCCAGCTCTGACGACAGATATAATTCACCCCTCCACTTT.

V usage is TRBV9 and J usage is TRBJ2-1; D is unresolved. The V end was cut by 0 bases, the J end by 0 bases, with 4 bases between. The CDR3 totals 14 residues. Germline assignment: CDR1 SGDLS and CDR2 YYNGEE. The CDR3 DNA sequence: TGTGCCAGCAGCGTAGATCTCTCCTACAATGAGCAGTTCTTC. It translates to CASSVDLSYNEQFF. Full variable domain (remainder filled in from reference TRBV9 and TRBJ2-1): DSGVTQTPKHLITATGQRVTLRCSPRSGDLSVYWYQQSLDQGLQFLIQYYNGEERAKGNILERFSAQQFPDLHSELNLSSLELGDSALYFCASSVDLSYNEQFFGPGTRLTVL.

This clone was detected only once. The J gene is TRBJ2-2, the V gene TRBV30; a possible D gene is TRBD2 (6 bases). Germline CDR1 GTSNPN, CDR2 SVGIG (reference sequence). The CDR3 consists of 14 residues. Trimming left V 2 bases short and J 6 bases short, with 13 bases between. The CDR3 spells CAWSPGTSPGELFF. The CDR3, as DNA: TGTGCCTGGAGTCCCGGGACTTCCCCCGGGGAGCTGTTTTTT.

The V and J genes are TRBV4-1 and TRBJ1-5; D is unresolved. Looked up from germline, CDR1 is MGHRA and CDR2 is YSYEKL. This CDR3 is 13 amino acids long. V gave up 1 base and J gave up 5 bases, with 6 bases separating them. In DNA, the CDR3 is TGCGCCAGCAGCCAAGTAGAAGATCAGCCCCAGCATTTT. Translated: CASSQVEDQPQHF.

The gene calls are TRBV27 and TRBJ1-5; 8 nucleotides agree with TRBD1. V shed 5 bases and J 5 bases; nucleotides not matched to a gene: 5. The germline V gene has CDR1 MNHEY and CDR2 SMNVEV (reference sequence). The CDR3 loop spans 14 amino acids. The CDR3 coding sequence is TGTGCCAGCAGTCGCCCAGGGGGCGATCAGCCCCAGCATTTT. Translation gives CASSRPGGDQPQHF.

The chain is built from TRBV30 and TRBJ1-2; D possibly corresponds to TRBD1 (5 bases). This CDR3 has 12 residues. The V and J ends lost 0 bases and 8 bases respectively, with 10 bases between them. Looked up from germline, CDR1 is GTSNPN and CDR2 is SVGIG (reference sequence). For the CDR3, the DNA is TGTGCCTGGAGTGTGTATGGGGGGGGCTACACCTTC. Translated, it gives CAWSVYGGGYTF.

The chain joins TRBV4-1 to TRBJ2-1; no clear D. This CDR3 is 14 amino acids long. Trimming stripped 4 bases from V and 8 bases from J, with 15 bases between. The germline V gene encodes CDR1 MGHRA and CDR2 YSYEKL. The CDR3 nucleotides are TGCGCCAGCAGCCGGAACAGCCCCGGATATGAGCAGTTCTTC. Its translation: CASSRNSPGYEQFF.

This chain joins TRBV2 and TRBJ1-2; 8 bases are a match to TRBD1. Looked up from germline, CDR1 is SNHLY and CDR2 is FYNNEI. This CDR3 has 13 residues. The trim removed 2 bases at V and 7 bases at J, leaving 3 bases unmatched. Here the CDR3 reads CASSEQGAAGYTF. CDR3 bases: TGTGCCAGCAGTGAACAGGGGGCGGCTGGCTACACCTTC.

This sequence joins TRBV5-1 and TRBJ1-6, with D uncertain. Germline V gene lookup returns CDR1 SGHRS and CDR2 YFSETQ. This CDR3 region has 15 residues. The V end lost 0 bases, the J end lost 8 bases, and 12 bases lay between the germline ends. In DNA form, the CDR3 reads TGCGCCAGCAGCTTGGCAGGCAGGCCGGATTCACCCCTCCACTTT. Residues: CASSLAGRPDSPLHF.

This sequence joins TRBV2 and TRBJ1-1; possibly TRBD1 for D (6 bases). The CDR3 has 12 amino acids. Per germline, CDR1 SNHLY and CDR2 FYNNEI. The V gene lost 6 bases and the J gene lost 9 bases, with 14 bases spanning the gap. The CDR3, as DNA: TGTGCCAGCAGCTTAGGGGGTGGTCAAGCTTTCTTT. It encodes CASSLGGGQAFF. The entire variable domain, with the rest obtained from reference TRBV2 and TRBJ1-1, is as follows: EPEVTQTPSHQVTQMGQEVILRCVPISNHLYFYWYRQILGQKVEFLVSFYNNEISEKSEIFDDQFSVERPDGSNFTLKIRSTKLEDSAMYFCASSLGGGQAFFGQGTRLTVV.